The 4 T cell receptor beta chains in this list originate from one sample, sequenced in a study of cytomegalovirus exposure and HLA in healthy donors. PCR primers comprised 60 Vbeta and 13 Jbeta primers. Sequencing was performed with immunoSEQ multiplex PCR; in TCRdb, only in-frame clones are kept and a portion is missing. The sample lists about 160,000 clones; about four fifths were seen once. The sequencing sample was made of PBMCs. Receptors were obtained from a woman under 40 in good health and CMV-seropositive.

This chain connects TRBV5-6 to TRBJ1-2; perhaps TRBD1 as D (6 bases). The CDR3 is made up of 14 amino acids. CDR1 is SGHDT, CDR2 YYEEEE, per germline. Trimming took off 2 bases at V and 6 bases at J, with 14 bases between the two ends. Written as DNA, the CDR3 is TGTGCCAGCAGCTTCGGGGGGCTGCCGAATGGCTACACCTTC. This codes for CASSFGGLPNGYTF.

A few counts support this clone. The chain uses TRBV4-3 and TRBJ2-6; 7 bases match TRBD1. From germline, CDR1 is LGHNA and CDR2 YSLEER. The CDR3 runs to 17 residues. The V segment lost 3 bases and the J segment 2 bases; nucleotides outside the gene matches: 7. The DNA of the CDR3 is TGCGCCAGCAGCCAGGATATTACAGGGGCTGGGGCCAACGTCCTGACTTTC. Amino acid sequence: CASSQDITGAGANVLTF.

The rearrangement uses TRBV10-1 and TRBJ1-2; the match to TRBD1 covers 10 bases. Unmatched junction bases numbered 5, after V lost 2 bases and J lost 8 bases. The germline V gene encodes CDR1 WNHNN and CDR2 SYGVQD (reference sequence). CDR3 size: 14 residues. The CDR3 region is CASSEGTGDRGYTF. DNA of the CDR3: TGCGCCAGCAGTGAGGGGACAGGGGATAGAGGCTACACCTTC.

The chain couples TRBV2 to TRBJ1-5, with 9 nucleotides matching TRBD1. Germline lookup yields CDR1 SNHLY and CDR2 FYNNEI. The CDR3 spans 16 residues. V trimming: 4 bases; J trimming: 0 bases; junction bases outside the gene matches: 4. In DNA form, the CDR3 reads TGTGCCAGCAGTGTCAGGACAGGGGATAGCAATCAGCCCCAGCATTTT. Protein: CASSVRTGDSNQPQHF.